This TCR beta chain was sequenced in a study of shared clonotypes between healthy human individuals. The CDR3 contains 13 residues. With 2 bases clipped from V and 5 bases from J, the junction kept 3 bases outside the gene matches. Germline CDR1 reads SGHRS; CDR2 reads YFSETQ. The naive CD8 population came from CD45RO-negative cells selected for CCR7, without terminally differentiated effector memory CD45RA+ cells. Tens of thousands of T cell genomes (approximately 190 ng DNA) went into each sorted-subset replicate. TCRdb's copy holds only in-frame clones and misses some; the assay was immunoSEQ multiplex PCR. This sample has 2 million to 2.5 million clones, with about 95% found just once.

The sample comprised naive CD8+ T cells sorted from blood. The rearrangement uses TRBV5-1 and TRBJ2-5; 7 bases line up with TRBD2. This sequence originates from a young man in good health. The CDR3, as DNA: TGCGCCAGCAGCTTCGGGGGGTTGGAGACCCAGTACTTC. This gives the protein CASSFGGLETQYF.